This TCR beta chain is drawn from a study of blood T cell repertoires in COVID-19. As originally analysed: Nucleated cell counts were estimated from reference gene primer amplification. Clones were sequenced by immunoSEQ multiplex PCR, and TCRdb holds only the in-frame ones, with some missing. D and trimming come from the DNA, and the V and J calls and clone size come from that table. This sample has fewer than 200,000 clones, with around 88% found just once. Germline loops: CDR1 SGHNT, CDR2 YYREEE (reference sequence). Between the trimmed V and J ends, which lost 4 bases and 8 bases, there was a span of 15 bases. This CDR3 is 13 amino acids long. Donors were grouped by their self-reported clinical history.

The chain recombines TRBV5-4 with TRBJ1-1; no clear D gene. Sequencing used PBMCs or T cells enriched from blood (not recorded which). The source is a woman between 45 and 60 years old in a cohort exposed to, infected with or recovered from COVID-19 (not recorded which). This chain's CDR3 is CASSQPGSREAFF. In nucleotides, the CDR3 is TGTGCCAGCAGCCAGCCGGGTAGTAGAGAAGCTTTCTTT.